This T cell receptor beta chain came from a study of shared clonotypes between healthy human individuals. Study-level background: CD4 naive and CD4 memory each took three plates per donor, while CD8 naive took two and CD8 memory one.

Some clones are missing from TCRdb's copy, which holds only in-frame ones; the method was immunoSEQ multiplex PCR. Among about 600,000 clones listed, roughly 98% were seen once. Terminally differentiated effector memory CD45RA+ cells were left out of the naive CD8 fraction, which was CD45RO-negative and positively selected for CCR7. Germline CDR1 reads SGDLS; CDR2 reads YYNGEE. This CDR3 contains 13 residues. Trimming took 2 bases from V and 5 from J, leaving 10 bases between them. The sample was naive CD8+ T cells sorted from blood. This sequence joins TRBV9 and TRBJ1-2; D possibly corresponds to TRBD1 (5 bases). The source is a young man in good health. The CDR3 reads CASSVGWGYGYTF. The CDR3 nucleotides read TGTGCCAGCAGCGTCGGGTGGGGGTATGGCTACACCTTC.